This T cell receptor (beta chain) was observed in a study of cytomegalovirus exposure and HLA in healthy donors. Primers included in the PCR were 60 Vbeta and 13 Jbeta primers. The repertoire was sequenced with immunoSEQ multiplex PCR; TCRdb's copy has only in-frame clones and lacks some. The repertoire holds some 180,000 clones, with about 80% as singletons. The germline CDR1 and CDR2 sequences are LNHDA and SQIVND (reference sequence). V gave up 5 bases and J gave up 0 bases, with 11 bases separating them. The CDR3 sequence is 14 residues long. V is TRBV19 and J is TRBJ2-7, with D uncertain. Sequencing was performed on PBMCs. This sequence originates from a woman in her 30s in good health and CMV-seropositive. Written as DNA, the CDR3 is TGTGCCAGTAGTTCGAGGCCAACCTCCTACGAGCAGTACTTC. Encoded protein: CASSSRPTSYEQYF.